The entry that follows covers one T cell receptor beta chain sequence. The antigen is undetermined. This specimen belongs to a study of T-cell memory formation after mild COVID-19. Whole-study context: Largely donor-specific TCR clusters were found. Study results and limitations: Contracting CD4+ clones sat mainly in CM and EM; CD8+ in EMRA. Clones that shrank (day 15 to 85) were balanced CD4/CD8, whereas later expanders leaned CD4+.

UMIs and sample barcodes were carried by the TCR alpha and TCR beta cDNA libraries that 5'RACE produced using constant-segment primers. From the 5' RACE reads, TCRdb called clonotypes with MiXCR, one entry per CDR3 protein. The table includes under 450,000 distinct CDR3 sequences, 20% to 30% detected once. The CDR3 is 13 amino acids. V lost 0 bases and J 6 bases, leaving 9 bases between the germline ends. In germline, CDR1 is LGHNA, CDR2 YSLEER. Material for sequencing was PBMCs or a T cell subset sorted from them (not recorded which). This rearrangement joins TRBV4-3 to TRBJ2-7; D gene uncertain. The sequence was collected from an adult woman who had mild COVID-19 (a few samples of this study predate the infection). Cell type and time point are not known. CDR3 DNA sequence: TGCGCCAGCAGCCAAGAACGGAACGGCGAGCAGTACTTC. Its protein product is CASSQERNGEQYF.